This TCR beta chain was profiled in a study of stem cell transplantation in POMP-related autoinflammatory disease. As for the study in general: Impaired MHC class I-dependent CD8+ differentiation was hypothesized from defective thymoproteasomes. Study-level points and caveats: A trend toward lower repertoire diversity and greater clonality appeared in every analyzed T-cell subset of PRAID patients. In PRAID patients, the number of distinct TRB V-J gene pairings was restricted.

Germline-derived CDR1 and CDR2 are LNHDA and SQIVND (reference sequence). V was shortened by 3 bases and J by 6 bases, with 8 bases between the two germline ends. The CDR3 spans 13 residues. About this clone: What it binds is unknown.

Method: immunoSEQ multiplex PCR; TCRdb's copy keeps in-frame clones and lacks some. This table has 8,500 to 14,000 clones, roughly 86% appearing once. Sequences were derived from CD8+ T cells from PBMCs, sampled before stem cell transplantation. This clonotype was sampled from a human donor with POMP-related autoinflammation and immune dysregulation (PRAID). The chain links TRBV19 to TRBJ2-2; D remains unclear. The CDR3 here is CASSIDLAGELFF. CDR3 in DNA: TGTGCCAGTAGTATTGATCTAGCCGGGGAGCTGTTTTTT.